This T cell receptor (beta chain) was recovered during a study of blood T cell repertoires in COVID-19. In the study overall: Nucleic acid was either cDNA or gDNA, and it came from T cells, B-cell-depleted T cells, or PBMCs.

V was pared by 8 bases and J by 0 bases, with 11 bases between. The CDR3 is made up of 15 amino acids. CDR1 and CDR2 (germline): SEHNR, FQNEAQ (reference sequence). As handled by the study authors: Scientists estimated how many nucleated cells there were by amplifying reference gene primers. The repertoire was sequenced with immunoSEQ multiplex PCR; TCRdb's copy has only in-frame clones and lacks some. The V and J calls and clone size come from that table; D and trimming were worked out from the DNA. The sample records about 66,000 clones, 82% being singletons. The sequence was collected from a man aged 55 to 70 with acute or convalescent COVID-19. The sample taken for sequencing was peripheral blood. The chain joins TRBV7-9 to TRBJ1-6; D gene unclear. The CDR3 coding sequence is TGTGCCAGCGCAACAGTGGGCTCCTATAATTCACCCCTCCACTTT. Translated, it gives CASATVGSYNSPLHF.